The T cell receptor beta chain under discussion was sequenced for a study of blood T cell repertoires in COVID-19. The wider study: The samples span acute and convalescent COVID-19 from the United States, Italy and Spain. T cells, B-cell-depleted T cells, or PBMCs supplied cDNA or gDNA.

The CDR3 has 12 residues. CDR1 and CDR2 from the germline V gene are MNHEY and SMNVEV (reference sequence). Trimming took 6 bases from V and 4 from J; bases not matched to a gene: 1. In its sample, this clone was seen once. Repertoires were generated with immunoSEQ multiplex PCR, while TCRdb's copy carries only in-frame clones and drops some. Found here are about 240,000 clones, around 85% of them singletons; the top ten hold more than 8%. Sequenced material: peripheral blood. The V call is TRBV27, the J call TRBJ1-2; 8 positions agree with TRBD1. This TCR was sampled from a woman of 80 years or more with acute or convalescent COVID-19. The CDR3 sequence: CASSDRGYGYTF. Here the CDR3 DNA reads TGTGCCAGCAGCGACAGGGGCTATGGCTACACCTTC.